These 20 T cell receptor beta chains were all obtained from the same sample, sequenced in a study of spatial heterogeneity in lung cancer. From the 5' RACE reads, TCRdb called clonotypes with MiXCR, one entry per CDR3 protein. The table shows more than 45,000 distinct CDR3 sequences, with 5.3% occurring only once. Time point given: sample taken at primary tumor resection. Unsorted samples of tumor, nontumor lung or frozen PBMC had their whole RNA sequenced. Sequenced here: PBMCs, sampled at surgery. The source is a male donor with early-stage non-small cell lung cancer.

This clonotype was counted only a few times. The chain employs TRBV6-5 and TRBJ1-1; D unresolved. Per germline, CDR1 MNHEY and CDR2 SVGAGI. The CDR3 has 14 amino acids. The V end lost 2 bases, the J end lost 5 bases, and 12 bases lay between the germline ends. For the CDR3, the DNA is TGTGCCAGCAGTTACGCTTCTGGGTCGACTGAAGCTTTCTTT. This sequence encodes CASSYASGSTEAFF.

This clonotype has ten or more counts. This rearrangement joins TRBV4-2 to TRBJ2-7, with 9 bases that match TRBD1. V lost 1 base to trimming and J lost 4 bases; unmatched junction nucleotides: 8. The germline CDR1 and CDR2 sequences are LGHNA and YNFKEQ. This CDR3 is built from 16 residues. The chain's CDR3 is CASSQGLLGQGYEQYF. Written as DNA, the CDR3 is TGTGCCAGCAGCCAAGGATTGTTGGGACAGGGTTACGAGCAGTACTTC.

Details on this clonotype: Being one base from a much bigger clone, this may be a read error. This rearrangement joins TRBV7-2 to TRBJ2-1; D tentatively reads TRBD1 or TRBD2 (5 bases each). Germline values: CDR1 SGHTA, CDR2 FQGNSA. The CDR3 runs to 15 residues. The V gene lost 4 bases and the J gene lost 7 bases, with 17 bases spanning the gap. The CDR3 sequence: CASSYQGRGGNEQFF. The CDR3 coding sequence is TGTGCCAGCAGCTACCAGGGTCGAGGCGGGAATGAGCAGTTCTTC.

In this sample, this clonotype turned up many times. This chain connects TRBV2 to TRBJ2-2, with 10 bases that match TRBD1. CDR1 is SNHLY, CDR2 FYNNEI, per germline. V gave up 6 bases and J gave up 7 bases; unmatched junction bases: 11. The CDR3 has 16 residues. The CDR3 spells CASSDRGLDYHGELFF. The CDR3 bases are TGTGCCAGCAGCGACAGGGGGCTAGATTATCACGGGGAGCTGTTTTTT. Filled out from reference TRBV2 and TRBJ2-2, the complete variable domain reads EPEVTQTPSHQVTQMGQEVILRCVPISNHLYFYWYRQILGQKVEFLVSFYNNEISEKSEIFDDQFSVERPDGSNFTLKIRSTKLEDSAMYFCASSDRGLDYHGELFFGEGSRLTVL.

This clonotype was observed many times. This chain connects TRBV24-1 to TRBJ2-3; a possible D gene is TRBD2 (5 bases). Germline CDR1 KGHDR, CDR2 SFDVKD. The CDR3 contains 13 residues. V was cut by 4 bases and J by 10 bases, with 14 bases left in between. CDR3 in amino acids: CATSDTSRAAQYF. The CDR3 DNA is TGTGCCACCAGTGACACTTCTAGAGCGGCGCAGTATTTT.

This clonotype was picked up many times. The chain uses TRBV10-2 and TRBJ1-2; the D gene is possibly TRBD1 (5 bases). The CDR3 covers 14 residues. With 6 bases removed from V and 6 bases from J, the gap between germline ends came to 17 bases. Germline CDR1 reads WSHSY; CDR2 reads SAAADI. CDR3 sequence reads: CASSRGLMGDGYTF. The CDR3 DNA reads as TGCGCCAGCAGCCGGGGCCTAATGGGAGATGGCTACACCTTC.

Points on this clonotype: A much bigger clone sits one base away, suggesting this may be a read error. This chain joins TRBV5-6 and TRBJ2-3; D is perhaps TRBD1 or TRBD2 (6 bases each). The CDR3 contains 15 residues. In germline, CDR1 is SGHDT, CDR2 YYEEEE. Trimming took 1 base from V and 4 from J, leaving 13 bases between them. The CDR3 DNA is TGTGCCAGCAGCTTGACAGGGAGGAGGGCAGATACGCAGTATTTT. Protein: CASSLTGRRADTQYF.

In its sample, this clonotype was seen many times. This chain uses TRBV20-1 with TRBJ2-3; TRBD2 might be the D (5 bases). V shed 7 bases and J shed 4 bases, with 9 bases lying between them. CDR3 length equals 11 residues. Germline CDR1 reads DFQATT; CDR2 reads SNEGSKA (reference sequence). The CDR3 nucleotides read TGCAGTGGGAGGCGAGCAGATACGCAGTATTTT. Protein product: CSGRRADTQYF.

This clonotype has a count of ten or more. The rearrangement links TRBV20-1 to TRBJ2-1, with TRBD1 as a possible D gene (6 bases). Germline V CDR1 and CDR2: DFQATT, SNEGSKA (reference sequence). Between the trimmed V and J ends, which lost 4 bases and 6 bases, there was a span of 19 bases. CDR3 length equals 15 residues. CDR3 DNA: TGCAGTGCTATAAACAGGGAATTTTTCGCCAATGAGCAGTTCTTC. Its protein is CSAINREFFANEQFF.

This clonotype was found many times. This sequence joins TRBV4-2 and TRBJ2-3; weak D call: TRBD2 (7 bases). V lost 1 base to trimming and J lost 1 base, with 12 bases between them. Germline CDR1 and CDR2: LGHNA and YNFKEQ. There are 16 residues in the CDR3. The CDR3 region is CASSQVGGGRTDTQYF. CDR3 DNA sequence: TGTGCCAGCAGCCAAGTTGGCGGGGGCCGCACAGATACGCAGTATTTT.

This clonotype has a count of ten or more. The V gene is TRBV11-2, the J gene TRBJ2-1; unclear D gene. V lost 1 base and J 7 bases, leaving 5 bases between the germline ends. The germline gives CDR1 SGHAT, CDR2 FQNNGV. The CDR3 runs 12 residues. CDR3 residues: CASSLVQNEQFF. In nucleotides, the CDR3 is TGTGCCAGCAGCTTAGTACAGAATGAGCAGTTCTTC.

This clonotype has ten or more counts. The chain is built from TRBV2 and TRBJ2-1, with D unclear. This CDR3 has 14 residues. Trimming pared 1 base from V and 7 bases from J, leaving 11 bases between. CDR1 SNHLY and CDR2 FYNNEI come from the germline V gene. Here the CDR3 DNA reads TGTGCCAGCAGTGAAGGGATTATCGGAAATGAGCAGTTCTTC. This codes for CASSEGIIGNEQFF.

This clonotype was picked up many times. The V gene is TRBV5-1, the J gene TRBJ2-7, with D hard to call. The CDR3 has 13 amino acids. Trimming stripped 0 bases from V and 2 bases from J, with 6 bases between. Germline lookup yields CDR1 SGHRS and CDR2 YFSETQ. CDR3 sequence: CASSLADAYEQYF. The CDR3 DNA is TGCGCCAGCAGCTTGGCGGACGCCTACGAGCAGTACTTC.

The sample holds many counts of this clonotype. V gene TRBV5-4 combines with J gene TRBJ1-1; D may be TRBD1 (6 bases). The germline V gene encodes CDR1 SGHNT and CDR2 YYREEE (reference sequence). The germline V and J ends were trimmed by 2 bases and 3 bases, with 11 bases remaining between them. The CDR3 runs to 14 residues. CDR3 sequence: CASSFWGADTEAFF. In DNA form, the CDR3 reads TGTGCCAGCAGCTTTTGGGGGGCGGACACTGAAGCTTTCTTT.

Ten or more counts support this clonotype. The chain carries TRBV19 and TRBJ2-5; TRBD1 matches 8 bases. The CDR3 is made up of 13 amino acids. The V and J ends lost 5 bases and 5 bases, in that order; junction bases with no gene match: 4. Germline CDR1 LNHDA, CDR2 SQIVND (reference sequence). CDR3 protein: CASSFTGGETQYF. CDR3 nucleotides: TGTGCCAGTAGTTTTACAGGGGGGGAGACCCAGTACTTC.

This clonotype occurred many times. The genes are TRBV7-3 and TRBJ2-1; D unclear. Germline CDR1 and CDR2: SGHTA and FQGTGA. The CDR3 is made up of 14 amino acids. V was shortened by 5 bases and J by 2 bases, with 10 bases between the two germline ends. The CDR3 DNA is TGTGCCAGCAGCAATATCGCCCCCTACAATGAGCAGTTCTTC. Protein: CASSNIAPYNEQFF.

Ten or more counts support this clonotype. This chain uses TRBV7-6 with TRBJ2-3, with D possibly being TRBD1 (6 bases). The CDR3 has 15 residues. Trimming shortened V by 1 base and J by 0 bases, and 8 bases separated the two germline ends. Germline-derived CDR1 and CDR2 are SGHVS and FNYEAQ. The CDR3 protein is CASSLDRVSTDTQYF. Here the CDR3 DNA reads TGTGCCAGCAGCTTAGACAGGGTCAGCACAGATACGCAGTATTTT.

This clonotype was observed at least ten times. This rearrangement joins TRBV5-1 to TRBJ2-1; D is undetermined. Trimming took off 4 bases at V and 6 bases at J, with 11 bases between the two ends. The CDR3 runs to 13 residues. Germline CDR1 is SGHRS and CDR2 is YFSETQ. DNA for the CDR3: TGCGCCAGCAGCCAAAATTACCGCAATGAGCAGTTCTTC. Residues: CASSQNYRNEQFF.

This clonotype was seen repeatedly, ten times or more. The chain combines TRBV20-1 with TRBJ2-1; D is possibly TRBD2 (6 bases). V was clipped by 6 bases and J by 0 bases, with 18 bases between them. The CDR3 covers 16 residues. The germline V gene has CDR1 DFQATT and CDR2 SNEGSKA (reference sequence). The DNA for the CDR3 is TGCAGTGCGTACGGAGGGACGCCGAGCTCCTACAATGAGCAGTTCTTC. Translation: CSAYGGTPSSYNEQFF.

This clonotype was recorded many times. The chain combines TRBV10-3 with TRBJ2-5, with a weak D call TRBD2 (7 bases). The ends were cut back, 0 bases at V and 5 bases at J, with 13 bases in the middle. Germline V gene sequence: CDR1 ENHRY, CDR2 SYGVKD. The CDR3 runs to 15 residues. The CDR3 reads CAISESWGGQETQYF. CDR3 DNA sequence: TGTGCCATCAGTGAGTCGTGGGGGGGCCAGGAGACCCAGTACTTC.